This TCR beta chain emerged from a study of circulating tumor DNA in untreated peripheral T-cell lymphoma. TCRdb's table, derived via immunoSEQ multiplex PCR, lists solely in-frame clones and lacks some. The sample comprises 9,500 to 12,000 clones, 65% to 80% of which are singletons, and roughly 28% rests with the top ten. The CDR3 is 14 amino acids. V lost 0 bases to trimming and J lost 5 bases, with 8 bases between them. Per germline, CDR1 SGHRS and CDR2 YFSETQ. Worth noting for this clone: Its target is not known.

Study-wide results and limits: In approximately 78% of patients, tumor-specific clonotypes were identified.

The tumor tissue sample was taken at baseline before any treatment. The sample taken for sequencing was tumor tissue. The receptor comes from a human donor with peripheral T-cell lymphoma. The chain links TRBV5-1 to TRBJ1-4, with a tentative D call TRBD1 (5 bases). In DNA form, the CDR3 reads TGCGCCAGCAGCTTGGGGGGCTCGAATGAAAAACTGTTTTTT. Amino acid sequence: CASSLGGSNEKLFF.